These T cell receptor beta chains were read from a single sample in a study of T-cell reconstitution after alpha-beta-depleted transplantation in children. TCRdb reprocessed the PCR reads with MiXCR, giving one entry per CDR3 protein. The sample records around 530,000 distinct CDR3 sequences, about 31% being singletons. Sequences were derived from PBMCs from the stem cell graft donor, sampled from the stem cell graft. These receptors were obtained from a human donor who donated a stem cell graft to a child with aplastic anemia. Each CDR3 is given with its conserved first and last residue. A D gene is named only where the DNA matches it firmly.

CSAQGTGGWNEQFF TRBD1 TRBV29-1
CATSGPVRSRNEQFF . TRBV15
CASSYRDRGSYEQYF TRBD1 TRBV6-5
CASSLGLDVSDTQYF . TRBV7-2
CSVAGQDGYGYTF . TRBV29-1
CSARADSAYNEQFF . TRBV20-1
CASSFNRDTAGDGYTF . TRBV5-1
CASSSGLGNTIYF . TRBV7-9
CAISEGQGETYEQYF TRBD1 TRBV10-3
CASETGTDHGYTF . TRBV5-6
CASSLSLAGSDTQYF TRBD2 TRBV7-2
CASISVREAYNEQFF . TRBV6-5
CASRQGGLRNTEAFF . TRBV27
CATSRDSQGGYTF . TRBV15
CASSGDSTNEKLFF TRBD1 TRBV5-1
CASSYPLGGLNTGELFF . TRBV6-5
CASMGGTAYEQYF . TRBV6-6
CASSSGLAVINEQFF TRBD2 TRBV6-5
CSAPDRVTEAFF TRBD1 TRBV20-1
CSASEGSLVEKLFF . TRBV20-1
CASSFGRFQETQYF . TRBV12-3/TRBV12-4
CASGRNSNQPQHF . TRBV12-3/TRBV12-4
CASSHPIGTGSYNEQFF . TRBV4-3
CASSLGPGSRNTEAFF . TRBV5-1
CASSQPGSGYTF . TRBV14
CASSSTGTRNNGNTIYF . TRBV12-3/TRBV12-4
CSVDGPLAGLADTQYF TRBD2 TRBV29-1
CSAPLPGVYNEQFF . TRBV20-1
CASRKTSGASYEQYF TRBD2 TRBV6-2/TRBV6-3
CASSLRRWGDTQYF . TRBV6-2/TRBV6-3
CASNLHDRPANYGYTF . TRBV6-2/TRBV6-3
CASSSLAGGSYEQYF TRBD2 TRBV28
CASSLGPLYEQYF . TRBV12-3/TRBV12-4
CASSLGGNQFF . TRBV11-3
CAWSYRGNEAFF TRBD1 TRBV30
CASNNRGAGYNEQFF . TRBV19
CASSSLVKGRNIQYF . TRBV5-4
CASSLAGLMADTQYF . TRBV5-5
CASRGNEGARAEQFF . TRBV27
CSVEEARQGYSTDTQYF . TRBV29-1
CASSYYGADEQYF . TRBV6-2/TRBV6-3
CASSEDSSGANVLTF . TRBV6-1
CASRQLALAADTQYF TRBD2 TRBV6-1
CASSPGDSGYNEQFF . TRBV9
CASSPWGRGSEAFF . TRBV5-6
CASSQGGGNYNEQFF . TRBV5-5
CAISALAGYEQYF . TRBV10-3
CSARTLNPGTQYF . TRBV20-1
CASSLGGLAGLNSYNEQFF TRBD2 TRBV5-4
CASSPRADTDTQYF . TRBV12-3/TRBV12-4